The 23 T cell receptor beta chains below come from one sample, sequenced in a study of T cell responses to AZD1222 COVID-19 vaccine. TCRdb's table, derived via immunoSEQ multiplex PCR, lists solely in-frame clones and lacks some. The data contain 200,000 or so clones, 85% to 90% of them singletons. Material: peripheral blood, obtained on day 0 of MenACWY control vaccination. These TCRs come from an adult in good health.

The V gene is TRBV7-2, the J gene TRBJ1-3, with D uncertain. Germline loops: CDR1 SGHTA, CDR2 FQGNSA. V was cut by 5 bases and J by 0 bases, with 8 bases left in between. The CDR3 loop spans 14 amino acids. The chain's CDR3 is CASSPLSSGNTIYF. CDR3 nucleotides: TGTGCCAGCAGCCCCTTAAGCTCTGGAAACACCATATATTTT.

The CDR3 sequence is CASCGTLGSPLHF. The CDR3 DNA follows: TGTGCCAGCTGCGGGACATTAGGTTCACCCCTCCACTTT. This chain uses TRBV6-5 with TRBJ1-6, with D possibly TRBD1 on 6 matching bases. V shed 8 bases and J shed 9 bases, with 14 bases lying between them. This CDR3 has 13 residues. Germline V gives CDR1 MNHEY, CDR2 SVGAGI.

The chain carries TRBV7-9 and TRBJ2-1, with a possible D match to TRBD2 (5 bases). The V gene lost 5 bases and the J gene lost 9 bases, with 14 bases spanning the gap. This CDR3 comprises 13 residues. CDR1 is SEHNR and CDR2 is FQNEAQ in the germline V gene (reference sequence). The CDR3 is CASSREVSREQFF. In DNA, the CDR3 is TGTGCCAGCAGCCGGGAAGTTTCGCGTGAGCAGTTCTTC.

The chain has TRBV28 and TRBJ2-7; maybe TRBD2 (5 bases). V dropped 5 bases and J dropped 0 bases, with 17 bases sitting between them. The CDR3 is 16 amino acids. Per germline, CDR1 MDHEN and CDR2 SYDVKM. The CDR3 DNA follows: TGTGCCAGCAGTCCAGAGGTAGTAGCGTACTCCTACGAGCAGTACTTC. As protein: CASSPEVVAYSYEQYF.

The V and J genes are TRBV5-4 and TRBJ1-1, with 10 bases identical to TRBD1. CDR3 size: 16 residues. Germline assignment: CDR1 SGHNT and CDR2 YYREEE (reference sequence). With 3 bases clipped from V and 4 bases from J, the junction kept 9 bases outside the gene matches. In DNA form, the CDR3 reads TGTGCCAGCAGCTCGGGTAGGGGACAGGGGCCCACTGAAGCTTTCTTT. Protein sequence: CASSSGRGQGPTEAFF.

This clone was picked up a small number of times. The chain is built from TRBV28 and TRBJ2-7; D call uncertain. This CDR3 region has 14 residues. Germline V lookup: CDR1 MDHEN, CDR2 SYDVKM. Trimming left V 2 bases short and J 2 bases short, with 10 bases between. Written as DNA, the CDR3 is TGTGCCAGCAGTTTACCCGGGTCCCCCTACGAGCAGTACTTC. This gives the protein CASSLPGSPYEQYF.

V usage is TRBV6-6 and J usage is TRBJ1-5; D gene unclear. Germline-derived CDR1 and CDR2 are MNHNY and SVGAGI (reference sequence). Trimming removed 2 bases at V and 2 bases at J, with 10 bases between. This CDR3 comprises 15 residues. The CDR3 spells CASSYTPGGNQPQHF. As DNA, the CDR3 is TGTGCCAGCAGTTACACCCCCGGGGGCAATCAGCCCCAGCATTTT.

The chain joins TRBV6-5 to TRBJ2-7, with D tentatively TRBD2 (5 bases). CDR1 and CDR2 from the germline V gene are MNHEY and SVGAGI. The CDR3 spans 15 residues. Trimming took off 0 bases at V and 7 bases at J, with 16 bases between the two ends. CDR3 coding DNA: TGTGCCAGCAGTTACTCGACCTTCCGGGGATGGGAGCAGTACTTC. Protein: CASSYSTFRGWEQYF.

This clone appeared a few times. CDR3 sequence reads: CASSLGQALKYEQYF. CDR3 sequence (DNA): TGTGCCAGCAGCTTAGGTCAGGCACTAAAATACGAGCAGTACTTC. The rearrangement joins TRBV7-6 to TRBJ2-7; D uncertain. CDR1 and CDR2 from the germline V gene are SGHVS and FNYEAQ. The CDR3 sequence is 15 residues long. Trimming stripped 1 base from V and 4 bases from J, with 14 bases between.

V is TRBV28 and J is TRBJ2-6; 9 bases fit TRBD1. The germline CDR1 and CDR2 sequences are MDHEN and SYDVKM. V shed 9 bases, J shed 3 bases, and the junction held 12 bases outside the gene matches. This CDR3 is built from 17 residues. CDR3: CASSLEQGASGANVLTF. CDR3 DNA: TGTGCCAGTTCCTTGGAACAGGGGGCGAGTGGGGCCAACGTCCTGACTTTC.

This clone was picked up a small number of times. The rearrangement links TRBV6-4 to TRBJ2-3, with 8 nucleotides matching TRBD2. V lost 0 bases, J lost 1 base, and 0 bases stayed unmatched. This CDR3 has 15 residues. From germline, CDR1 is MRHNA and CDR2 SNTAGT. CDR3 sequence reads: CASSDSSGGTDTQYF. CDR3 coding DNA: TGTGCCAGCAGTGACTCTAGCGGGGGCACAGATACGCAGTATTTT.

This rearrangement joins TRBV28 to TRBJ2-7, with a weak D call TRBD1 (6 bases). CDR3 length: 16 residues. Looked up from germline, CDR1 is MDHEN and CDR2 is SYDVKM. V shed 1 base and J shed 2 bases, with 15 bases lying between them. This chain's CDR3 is CASSLSGQILTYEQYF. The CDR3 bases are TGTGCCAGCAGTTTATCCGGACAGATTCTTACCTACGAGCAGTACTTC.

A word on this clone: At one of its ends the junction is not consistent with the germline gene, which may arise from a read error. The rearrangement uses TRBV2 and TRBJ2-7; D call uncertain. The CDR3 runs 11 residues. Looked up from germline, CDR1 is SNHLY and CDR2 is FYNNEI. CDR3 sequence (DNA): TGTGCCAGCAGCGAAGTTAAGGAGCAGTACTTC. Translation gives CASSEVKEQYF.

The CDR3 region has the DNA TGTGCCACCAGCCGGGACAGGACCCAAGAGACCCAGTACTTC. Translation gives CATSRDRTQETQYF. The chain combines TRBV15 with TRBJ2-5; TRBD1 matches 8 bases. The CDR3 loop spans 14 amino acids. J gave up 1 base and V 5 bases, and 3 bases lay outside the gene matches. Germline CDR1 and CDR2: LNHNV and YYDKDF (reference sequence).

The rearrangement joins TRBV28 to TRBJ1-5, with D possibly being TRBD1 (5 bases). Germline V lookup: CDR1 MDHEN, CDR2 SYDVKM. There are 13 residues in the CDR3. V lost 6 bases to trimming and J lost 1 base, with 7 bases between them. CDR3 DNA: TGTGCCAGCAGGGACACAAGCAATCAGCCCCAGCATTTT. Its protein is CASRDTSNQPQHF.

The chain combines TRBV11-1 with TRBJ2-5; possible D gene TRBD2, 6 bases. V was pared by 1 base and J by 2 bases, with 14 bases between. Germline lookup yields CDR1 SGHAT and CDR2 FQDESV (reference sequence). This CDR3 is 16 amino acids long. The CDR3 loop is CASSLGGGAGQETQYF. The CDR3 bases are TGTGCCAGCAGCTTAGGCGGAGGAGCGGGTCAAGAGACCCAGTACTTC.

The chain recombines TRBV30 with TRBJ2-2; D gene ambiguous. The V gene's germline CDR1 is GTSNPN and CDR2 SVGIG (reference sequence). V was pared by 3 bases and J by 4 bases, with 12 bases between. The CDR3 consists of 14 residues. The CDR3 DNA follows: TGTGCCTGGAGCTGGGCGGTGAGCACCGGGGAGCTGTTTTTT. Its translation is CAWSWAVSTGELFF.

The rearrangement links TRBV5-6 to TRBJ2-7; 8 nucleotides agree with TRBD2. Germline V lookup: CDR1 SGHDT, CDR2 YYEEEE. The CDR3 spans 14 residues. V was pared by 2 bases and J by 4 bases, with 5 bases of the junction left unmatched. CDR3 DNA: TGTGCCAGCAGCTTTAGCGGGACGTTTTACGAGCAGTACTTC. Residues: CASSFSGTFYEQYF.

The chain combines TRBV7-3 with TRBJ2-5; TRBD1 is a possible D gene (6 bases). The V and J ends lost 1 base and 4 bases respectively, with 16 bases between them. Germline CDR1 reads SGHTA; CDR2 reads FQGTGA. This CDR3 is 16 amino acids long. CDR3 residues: CASSLKVLKQGETQYF. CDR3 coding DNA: TGTGCCAGCAGCTTAAAAGTCTTAAAACAGGGAGAGACCCAGTACTTC.

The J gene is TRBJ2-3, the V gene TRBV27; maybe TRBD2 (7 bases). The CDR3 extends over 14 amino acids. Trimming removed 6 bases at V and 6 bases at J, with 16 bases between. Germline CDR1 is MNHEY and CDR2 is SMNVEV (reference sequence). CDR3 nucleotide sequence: TGTGCCAGCAGGTTTTTAGGGGGGGCTGATACGCAGTATTTT. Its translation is CASRFLGGADTQYF.

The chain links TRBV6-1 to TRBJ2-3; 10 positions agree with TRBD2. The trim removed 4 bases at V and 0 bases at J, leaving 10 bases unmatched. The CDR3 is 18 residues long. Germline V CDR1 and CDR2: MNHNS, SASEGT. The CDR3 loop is CASSVWRTSGTSTDTQYF. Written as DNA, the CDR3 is TGTGCCAGCAGTGTGTGGCGGACTAGCGGTACTAGCACAGATACGCAGTATTTT.

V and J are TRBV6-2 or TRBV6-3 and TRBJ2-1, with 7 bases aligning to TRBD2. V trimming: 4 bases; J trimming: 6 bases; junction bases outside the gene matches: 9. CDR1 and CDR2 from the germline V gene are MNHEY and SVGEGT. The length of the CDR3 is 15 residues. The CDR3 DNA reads TGTGCCAGCAGTTCCGTTAAGAGCGGGGTCAATGAGCAGTTCTTC. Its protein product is CASSSVKSGVNEQFF.

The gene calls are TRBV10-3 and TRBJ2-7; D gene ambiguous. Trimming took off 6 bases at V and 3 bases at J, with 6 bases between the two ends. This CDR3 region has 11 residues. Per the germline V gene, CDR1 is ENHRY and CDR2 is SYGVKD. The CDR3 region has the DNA TGTGCCATCAGAGGAGACTACGAGCAGTACTTC. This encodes CAIRGDYEQYF.